This record covers a single TCR beta chain. Its antigen is still unknown. The record originates from a study of blood T cells in healthy people across ages. Findings and caveats of the study: Considered underestimates were the diversity estimates obtained from one million T cells. For the donors, CMV status was unknown and possibly confounded expanded clonotype changes.

Germline CDR1 reads MNHEY; CDR2 reads SVGAGI. The V gene lost 4 bases and the J gene lost 8 bases, with 13 bases spanning the gap. The CDR3 is made up of 13 amino acids. It was with a sample-barcoded 5' primer and a J-beta primer mix that a second PCR of roughly 7 to 12 cycles was run. Each TCR beta cDNA got a 12-nucleotide random molecular identifier. Researchers report that each sample yielded at least 3 million CDR3-containing paired-end reads. One entry per CDR3 protein, called by TCRdb with MiXCR from the 5' RACE reads. The sample contains 1.5 million to 2 million distinct CDR3 sequences, over 25% of which appear only once.

The sample taken for sequencing was blood. This clonotype was sampled from a woman aged 25-40 years in good health. The chain couples TRBV6-5 to TRBJ2-3, with D maybe TRBD2 (6 bases). The CDR3: CASSSFQGGTQYF. CDR3 bases: TGTGCCAGCAGTTCATTTCAGGGAGGTACGCAGTATTTT.